This is a list of T cell receptor beta chains from one sample in a study of human T cells and chemical hapten exposure. TCRdb redid the calling of the RACE reads with MiXCR, one entry per CDR3 protein. The sample carries 150,000 to 200,000 distinct CDR3 sequences, 20% to 25% recorded once. This specimen was whole blood, taken in connection with sensitization to the hapten diphenylcyclopropenone (DPC). The source of these receptors is a woman aged 50 to 65 with alopecia areata. Some clones in this sample may be carry-over from other donors' samples. Both conserved end residues are part of each CDR3. The D gene is left open where the match is weak. Not all rows give a size; the values are once, few, many and, for expanded clones, a class.

V gene	J gene	clone size	D gene	CDR3 DNA	CDR3 protein
TRBV5-1	TRBJ2-5	.	.	TGCGCCAGCAGCTTGGCCTCCCAGGGGGGGCAAGAGACCCAGTACTTC	CASSLASQGGQETQYF
TRBV5-1	TRBJ1-4	few	TRBD1	TGCGCCAGCAGATCAGGGGGGCCTAATGAAAAACTGTTTTTT	CASRSGGPNEKLFF
TRBV18	TRBJ2-7	.	TRBD2	TGTGCCACCTCAGGCGGCGGGAGCTCCTACGAGCAGTACTTC	CATSGGGSSYEQYF
TRBV7-2	TRBJ2-7	few	.	TGTGCCAGCAGCCGGAGGACTATTCAAACCCCCTCCGAGCAGTACTTC	CASSRRTIQTPSEQYF
TRBV7-2	TRBJ2-1	.	TRBD2	TGTGCCAGCAGCCCATGGAGGAGCGGGAAAGCAAATGAGCAGTTCTTC	CASSPWRSGKANEQFF
TRBV7-9	TRBJ1-1	few	TRBD1	TGTGCCAGCAGCTTAGTAGACAGGGGGCAGAGGCAAGCTTTCTTT	CASSLVDRGQRQAFF
TRBV18	TRBJ2-7	.	.	TGTGCCAGCTCAGAGCCCCCCCGGGAGCAGTACTTC	CASSEPPREQYF
TRBV20-1	TRBJ1-1	.	.	TGCAGTGCCCGACGTGAGGGGTCGGGCACTGAAGCTTTCTTT	CSARREGSGTEAFF
TRBV29-1	TRBJ2-5	many	TRBD2	TGCAGCGTGGGGGGGTCCGCGGAGACCCAGTACTTC	CSVGGSAETQYF
TRBV12-3/TRBV12-4	TRBJ2-3	.	.	TGTGCCAGCACCTTTGGAGCGGGCACAGATACGCAGTATTTT	CASTFGAGTDTQYF
TRBV29-1	TRBJ2-1	.	.	TGCAGCGTCCTGGGGGCGGTTTCCTACAATGAGCAGTTCTTC	CSVLGAVSYNEQFF